This passage covers 10 T cell receptor beta chains from one sample sequenced in a study of T cell responses to AZD1222 COVID-19 vaccine. The method was immunoSEQ multiplex PCR; TCRdb's version includes in-frame clones alone and lacks a portion of them. The table lists more than 95,000 clones, 88% of them singletons. The sequencing used peripheral blood, collected on day 0 of AZD1222 vaccination. These receptors all stem from an adult in good health.

This clone was detected only once. The chain is built from TRBV2 and TRBJ1-1; tentative D call: TRBD1 (6 bases). The CDR3 is 16 amino acids. In germline, CDR1 is SNHLY, CDR2 FYNNEI. V lost 5 bases and J 5 bases, leaving 21 bases between the germline ends. The CDR3 loop is CASSKSRTEWETEAFF. CDR3 in DNA: TGTGCCAGCAGTAAAAGCAGGACAGAATGGGAGACTGAAGCTTTCTTT.

This clone was observed a few times. This rearrangement joins TRBV15 to TRBJ1-5; 9 bases map to TRBD1. The germline V gene encodes CDR1 LNHNV and CDR2 YYDKDF (reference sequence). V dropped 3 bases and J dropped 7; count of bases not matched to a gene: 7. The CDR3 runs 15 residues. The CDR3 region has the DNA TGTGCCACCAGCAGCCCTCCGGGACAGGGCCAGCCCCAGCATTTT. This codes for CATSSPPGQGQPQHF.

The rearrangement uses TRBV28 and TRBJ1-1; 8 bases line up with TRBD1. V lost 2 bases to trimming and J lost 4 bases; unmatched junction nucleotides: 15. In germline, CDR1 is MDHEN, CDR2 SYDVKM. The CDR3 length is 18 residues. CDR3 nucleotide sequence: TGTGCCAGCAGTTTAATAGGACAGGGCAGGCGGATGGGCACTGAAGCTTTCTTT. This translates into CASSLIGQGRRMGTEAFF. The variable domain in full, with the rest retrieved from reference TRBV28 and TRBJ1-1, is DVKVTQSSRYLVKRTGEKVFLECVQDMDHENMFWYRQDPGLGLRLIYFSYDVKMKEKGDIPEGYSVSREKKERFSLILESASTNQTSMYLCASSLIGQGRRMGTEAFFGQGTRLTVV.

The V gene is TRBV19, the J gene TRBJ2-7; 10 nucleotides agree with TRBD1. CDR1 and CDR2 (germline): LNHDA, SQIVND (reference sequence). The CDR3 is 15 amino acids. CDR3 in DNA: TGTGCTTCAAGAGGGACAGGGGAAAGCTCCTACGAGCAGTACTTC. Encoded protein: CASRGTGESSYEQYF.

V usage is TRBV6-5 and J usage is TRBJ2-3, with 8 bases lining up with TRBD2. Trimming at V came to 6 bases and at J to 0 bases, leaving 5 bases not matched to a gene. The CDR3 extends over 15 amino acids. Germline values: CDR1 MNHEY, CDR2 SVGAGI. The CDR3 nucleotides read TGTGCCAGCAGGAATAGCGGGGCTAGCACAGATACGCAGTATTTT. It codes for CASRNSGASTDTQYF.

This clone was observed once. The chain joins TRBV4-1 to TRBJ2-5; no reliable D call. With 2 bases removed from V and 2 bases from J, the gap between germline ends came to 18 bases. The CDR3 has 17 residues. The germline gives CDR1 MGHRA, CDR2 YSYEKL. DNA for the CDR3: TGCGCCAGCAGCCAACTACAACTTTCCGGATGGCAAGAGACCCAGTACTTC. The encoded protein is CASSQLQLSGWQETQYF.

This chain links TRBV27 with TRBJ1-1; the D is unclear. CDR1 MNHEY and CDR2 SMNVEV come from the germline V gene (reference sequence). V was clipped by 5 bases and J by 6 bases, with 16 bases between them. The CDR3 loop spans 14 amino acids. The CDR3 DNA is TGTGCCAGCAGTCCCGACGGGAGATTCTCTGAAGCTTTCTTT. It codes for CASSPDGRFSEAFF.

The rearrangement joins TRBV12-3 or TRBV12-4 to TRBJ1-2; D may be TRBD1 (5 bases). Trimming cost V 3 bases and J 7 bases, with 12 bases left between them. This CDR3 contains 13 residues. This CDR3 is CASSFRDSRGYTF. The CDR3 bases are TGTGCCAGCAGTTTTCGGGACTCCCGTGGCTACACCTTC.

This chain uses TRBV4-1 with TRBJ2-7; 7 nucleotides line up with TRBD2. The trim removed 1 base at V and 3 bases at J, leaving 3 bases unmatched. CDR3 length equals 14 residues. Per germline, CDR1 MGHRA and CDR2 YSYEKL. CDR3 DNA: TGCGCCAGCAGCCAAGCGGGGGAGGGCTACGAGCAGTACTTC. This sequence encodes CASSQAGEGYEQYF.

The chain couples TRBV2 to TRBJ2-7; unclear D gene. The germline V gene encodes CDR1 SNHLY and CDR2 FYNNEI. The CDR3 totals 14 residues. Trimming shortened V by 6 bases and J by 5 bases, and 17 bases separated the two germline ends. CDR3 sequence (DNA): TGTGCCAGCAGCCCCTGGACGGGTAGGGACGAGCAGTACTTC. This codes for CASSPWTGRDEQYF.